The rows below give T cell receptor beta chains drawn from one sample of a study of shared clonotypes between healthy human individuals. The protocol was immunoSEQ multiplex PCR, while the TCRdb copy is restricted to in-frame clones and leaves out a portion. This table has fewer than 600,000 clones, approximately 71% appearing once. The sample comprised PBMCs. The receptors come from a woman in her thirties or forties in good health. Some clones in this sample may be carry-over from other donors' samples. Both conserved end residues are part of each CDR3. A D gene is named only where the DNA matches it firmly. Clone size is shown for a subset of rows, as once, few, many or a class of expanded clone.

length: 16; V: TRBV7-6; size: NA; D: TRBD1; J: TRBJ1-4; CDR3: CASSLGDSTRSGKLFF
length: 13; V: TRBV11-2; size: few; D: NA; J: TRBJ1-5; CDR3: CASSTGPSQPQHF
length: 15; V: TRBV29-1; size: NA; D: TRBD2; J: TRBJ2-1; CDR3: CSVAGASGTYNEQFF
length: 15; V: TRBV7-2; size: NA; D: NA; J: TRBJ1-5; CDR3: CASSLERGYNQPQHF
length: 14; V: TRBV9; size: NA; D: NA; J: TRBJ2-7; CDR3: CASSVSARDYEQYF
length: 15; V: TRBV18; size: NA; D: NA; J: TRBJ2-1; CDR3: CASSRGGGVYNEQFF
length: 16; V: TRBV10-1; size: few; D: NA; J: TRBJ2-1; CDR3: CASSNTGTPLSGSQFF
length: 13; V: TRBV4-3; size: NA; D: NA; J: TRBJ1-4; CDR3: CASSLEQAEKLFF
length: 16; V: TRBV5-4; size: NA; D: TRBD2; J: TRBJ2-3; CDR3: CASSLGGKGAREGSYF
length: 16; V: TRBV7-8; size: NA; D: TRBD1; J: TRBJ1-1; CDR3: CASSRGTGITNTEAFF
length: 12; V: TRBV7-8; size: NA; D: TRBD2; J: TRBJ2-5; CDR3: CAVRTSEETQYF